This T cell receptor (beta chain) was profiled in a study of OX40 agonist ivuxolimab in advanced cancers. Study context: Patients received ivuxolimab, an intravenous treatment, every 2 weeks at 0.01 to 10 mg/kg. With a range of roughly 20 to 90, age averaged roughly 60 years, and 75% to 90% were male. Enrollees could have had prior anti-PD-1, anti-PD-L1 or anti-CTLA-4 therapy, which approximately 40% had received. Study conclusions and caveats: Low normalized clonal expansion also occurred in some nonresponding patients.

On this clone: Its antigen is not known.

The CDR3 contains 13 residues. Germline-derived CDR1 and CDR2 are SNHLY and FYNNEI. V lost 7 bases, J lost 4 bases, and 8 bases lay in between. The repertoire was sequenced with immunoSEQ multiplex PCR; TCRdb's copy has only in-frame clones and lacks some. This table has about 130,000 clones, 85% to 95% appearing once. The gene calls are TRBV2 and TRBJ1-6; D ambiguous. The sample here was CD4+ or CD8+ T cells sorted from blood, taken in a trial of the OX40 agonist ivuxolimab. The sequence was obtained from an adult with an advanced solid tumor such as melanoma, head and neck, liver or kidney cancer. The CDR3 spells CASNVRYNSPLHF. CDR3 sequence (DNA): TGTGCCAGCAACGTCCGGTATAATTCACCCCTCCACTTT.